The table lists the clone carrying this T cell receptor beta chain with many counts. Its antigen is undetermined. Arm-PCR with iRepertoire HTBI primers amplified the CDR3 regions for these TCR beta libraries. TCRdb ran MiXCR on the multiplex PCR reads and lists one entry per CDR3 protein. The repertoire consists of a few hundred thousand distinct CDR3 sequences, with approximately 10% occurring once and the leading ten covering approximately 17%. This sample stems from a study of regulatory T cells in long-lasting Graves disease. Study results and limitations: Persistent disease was characterized by preferential usage of TRBV28, TRBJ1-2 and TRBJ2-5.

Specified time point: newly diagnosed GD, antithyroid drugs for less than 3 months. The TCR library was made from RNA that had been extracted from PBMCs in TRIzol. V dropped 3 bases and J dropped 2 bases, with 8 bases sitting between them. Germline V gene lookup returns CDR1 MNHEY and CDR2 SMNVEV (reference sequence). CDR3 length: 14 residues. The same sample was also studied in work on T cells in Graves' hyperthyroidism and ophthalmopathy. That work states: Patients aged 18 to 65 with hyperthyroidism were newly diagnosed, with duration under 2 months. Ophthalmopathy got predicted by the model a median approximately 6.4 months before its onset.

The sequence was collected from a young woman with Graves disease. Specimen: peripheral blood mononuclear cells (PBMCs), collected at new diagnosis, from a patient treated with antithyroid drugs. The chain recombines TRBV27 with TRBJ2-1; a possible D gene is TRBD1 (5 bases). This chain's CDR3 is CASSFQGPYNEQFF. DNA for the CDR3: TGTGCCAGCAGTTTCCAGGGCCCCTACAATGAGCAGTTCTTC.